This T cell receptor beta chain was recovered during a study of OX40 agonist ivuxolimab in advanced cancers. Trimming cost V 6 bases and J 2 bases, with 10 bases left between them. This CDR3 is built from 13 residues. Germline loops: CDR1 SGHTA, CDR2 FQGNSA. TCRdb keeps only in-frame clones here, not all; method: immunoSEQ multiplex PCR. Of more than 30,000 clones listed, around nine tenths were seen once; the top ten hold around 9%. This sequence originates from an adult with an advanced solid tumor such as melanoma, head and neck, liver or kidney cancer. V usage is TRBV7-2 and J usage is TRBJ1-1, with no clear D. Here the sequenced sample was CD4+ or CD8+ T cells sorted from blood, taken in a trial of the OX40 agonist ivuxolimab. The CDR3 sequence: CASSYRINTEAFF. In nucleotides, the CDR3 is TGTGCCAGCAGTTACCGGATCAACACTGAAGCTTTCTTT.